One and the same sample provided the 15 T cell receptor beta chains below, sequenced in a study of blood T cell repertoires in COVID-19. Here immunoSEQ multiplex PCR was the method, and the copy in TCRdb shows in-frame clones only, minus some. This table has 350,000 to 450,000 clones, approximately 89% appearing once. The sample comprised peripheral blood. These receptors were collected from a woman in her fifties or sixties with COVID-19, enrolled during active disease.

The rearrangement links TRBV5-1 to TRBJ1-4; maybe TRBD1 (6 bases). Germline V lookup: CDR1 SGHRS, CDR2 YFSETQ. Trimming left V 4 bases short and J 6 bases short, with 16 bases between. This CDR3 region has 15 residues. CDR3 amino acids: CASSPATGGDEKLFF. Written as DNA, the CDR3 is TGCGCCAGCAGCCCGGCGACAGGAGGCGATGAAAAACTGTTTTTT.

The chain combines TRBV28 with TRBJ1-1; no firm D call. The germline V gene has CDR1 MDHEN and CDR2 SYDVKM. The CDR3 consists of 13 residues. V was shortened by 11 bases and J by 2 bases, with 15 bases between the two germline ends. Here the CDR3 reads CASGRVRNTEAFF. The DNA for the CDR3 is TGTGCCTCGGGGAGGGTAAGAAACACTGAAGCTTTCTTT.

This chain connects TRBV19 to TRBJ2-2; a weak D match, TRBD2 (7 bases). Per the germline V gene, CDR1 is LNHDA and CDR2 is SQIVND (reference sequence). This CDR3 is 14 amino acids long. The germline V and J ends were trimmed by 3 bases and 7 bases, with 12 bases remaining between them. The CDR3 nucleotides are TGTGCCAGTAGTATGCGGGGGCGGGGCGGGGAGCTGTTTTTT. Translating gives CASSMRGRGGELFF. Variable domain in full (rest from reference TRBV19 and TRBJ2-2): DGGITQSPKYLFRKEGQNVTLSCEQNLNHDAMYWYRQDPGQGLRLIYYSQIVNDFQKGDIAEGYSVSREKKESFPLTVTSAQKNPTAFYLCASSMRGRGGELFFGEGSRLTVL.

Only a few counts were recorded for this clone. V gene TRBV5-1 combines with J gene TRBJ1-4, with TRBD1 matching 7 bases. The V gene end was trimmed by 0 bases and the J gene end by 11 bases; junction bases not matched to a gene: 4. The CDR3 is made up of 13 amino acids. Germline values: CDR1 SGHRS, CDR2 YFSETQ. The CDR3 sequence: CASSLGAGGKLFF. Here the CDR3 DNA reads TGCGCCAGCAGCTTGGGGGCAGGGGGGAAACTGTTTTTT.

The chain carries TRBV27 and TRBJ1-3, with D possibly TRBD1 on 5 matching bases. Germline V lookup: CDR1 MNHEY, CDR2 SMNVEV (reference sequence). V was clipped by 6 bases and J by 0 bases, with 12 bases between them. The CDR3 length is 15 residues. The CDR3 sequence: CASRPGKSSGNTIYF. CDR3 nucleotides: TGTGCCAGCAGGCCAGGGAAGAGCTCTGGAAACACCATATATTTT.

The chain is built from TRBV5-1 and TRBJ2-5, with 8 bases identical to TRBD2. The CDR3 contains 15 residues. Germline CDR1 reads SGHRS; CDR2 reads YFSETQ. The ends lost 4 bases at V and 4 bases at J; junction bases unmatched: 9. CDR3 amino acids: CASSERTSLGETQYF. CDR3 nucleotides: TGCGCCAGCAGCGAGAGGACTAGCCTGGGAGAGACCCAGTACTTC.

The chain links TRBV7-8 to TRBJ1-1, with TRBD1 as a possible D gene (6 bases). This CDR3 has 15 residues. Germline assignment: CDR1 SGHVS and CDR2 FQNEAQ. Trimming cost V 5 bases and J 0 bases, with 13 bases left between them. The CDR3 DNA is TGTGCCAGCAGCCGATTGGGGGCCGTGAACACTGAAGCTTTCTTT. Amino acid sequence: CASSRLGAVNTEAFF.

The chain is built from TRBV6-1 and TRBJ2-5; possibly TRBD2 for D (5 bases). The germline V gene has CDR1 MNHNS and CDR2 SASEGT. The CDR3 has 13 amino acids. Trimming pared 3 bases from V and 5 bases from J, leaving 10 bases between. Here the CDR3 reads CASSDQRRETQYF. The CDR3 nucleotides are TGTGCCAGCAGTGACCAGCGGAGGGAGACCCAGTACTTC.

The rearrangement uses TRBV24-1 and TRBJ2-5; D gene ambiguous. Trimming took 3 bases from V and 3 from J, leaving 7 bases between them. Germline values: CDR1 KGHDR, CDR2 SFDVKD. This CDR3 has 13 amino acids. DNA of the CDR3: TGTGCCACCAGTGATATGTTAAAAGAGACCCAGTACTTC. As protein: CATSDMLKETQYF.

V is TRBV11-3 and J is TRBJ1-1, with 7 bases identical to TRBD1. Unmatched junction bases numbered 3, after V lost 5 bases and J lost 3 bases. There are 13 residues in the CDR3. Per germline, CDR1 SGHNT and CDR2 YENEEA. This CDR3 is CASSTTGYTEAFF. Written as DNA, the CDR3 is TGTGCCAGCAGCACGACAGGGTACACTGAAGCTTTCTTT.

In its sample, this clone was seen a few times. Here the CDR3 DNA reads TGTGCTAGTTCAGGCAGGGGGGGCAATCAGCCCCAGCATTTT. It is translated as CASSGRGGNQPQHF. The chain recombines TRBV12-5 with TRBJ1-5, with 7 bases identical to TRBD1. CDR3 size: 14 residues. Germline assignment: CDR1 LGHNT and CDR2 FRNRAP. Unmatched junction bases numbered 6, after V lost 8 bases and J lost 2 bases.

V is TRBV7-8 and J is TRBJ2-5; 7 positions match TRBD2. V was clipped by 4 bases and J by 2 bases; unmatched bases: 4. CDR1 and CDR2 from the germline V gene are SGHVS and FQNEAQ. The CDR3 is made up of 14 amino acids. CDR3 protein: CASSSGTTQETQYF. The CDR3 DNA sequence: TGTGCCAGCAGCTCAGGGACTACTCAAGAGACCCAGTACTTC.

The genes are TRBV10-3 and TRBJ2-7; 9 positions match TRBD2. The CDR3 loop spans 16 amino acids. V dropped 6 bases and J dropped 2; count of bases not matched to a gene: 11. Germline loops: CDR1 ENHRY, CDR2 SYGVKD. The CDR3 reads CAIRQELAGLPYEQYF. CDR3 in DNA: TGTGCCATCAGGCAAGAGCTAGCGGGGTTACCCTACGAGCAGTACTTC.

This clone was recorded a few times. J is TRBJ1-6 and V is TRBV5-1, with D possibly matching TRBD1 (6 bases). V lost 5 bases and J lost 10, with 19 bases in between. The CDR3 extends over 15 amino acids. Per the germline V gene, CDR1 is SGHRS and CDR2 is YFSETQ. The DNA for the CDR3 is TGCGCCAGCAGGATTTCACAGGGATGGGACTCACCCCTCCACTTT. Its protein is CASRISQGWDSPLHF.

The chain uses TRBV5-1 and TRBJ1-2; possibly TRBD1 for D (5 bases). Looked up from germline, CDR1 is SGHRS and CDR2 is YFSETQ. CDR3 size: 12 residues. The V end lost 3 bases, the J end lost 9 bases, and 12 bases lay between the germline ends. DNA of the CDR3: TGCGCCAGCAGCTCCGGTGGACATAGCTACACCTTC. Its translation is CASSSGGHSYTF.